A selection of T cell receptor beta chains follows, all from one sample in a study of T-cell reconstitution after alpha-beta-depleted transplantation in children. TCRdb used MiXCR to reprocess the PCR reads, holding one entry per CDR3 protein. In the table there are around 600,000 distinct CDR3 sequences, more than 20% of which are singletons. The starting material was PBMCs, mostly from graft donor cells, obtained 360 days after TCRalphabeta/CD19-depleted stem cell transplant. The source of these receptors is a boy younger than two who had a stem cell transplant for acute myeloid leukemia, so the T cells may come from the graft donor. The CDR3 runs from the conserved cysteine through the conserved F or W. The order of the fields is clone size, J gene, D gene, V gene, CDR3 DNA, CDR3 protein. The D gene is left open where the match is weak. Rows give clone size only sometimes, using once, few, many, or a class for an expanded clone.

clone size: NA; J gene: TRBJ2-1; D gene: TRBD2; V gene: TRBV29-1; CDR3 DNA: TGCAGCGTTGAGGGACTAGCGGGGGACAATGAGCAGTTCTTC; CDR3 protein: CSVEGLAGDNEQFF
clone size: NA; J gene: TRBJ1-5; D gene: TRBD1; V gene: TRBV19; CDR3 DNA: TGTGCCAGTACCCCGGGACAGGGAGGAAATCAGCCCCAGCATTTT; CDR3 protein: CASTPGQGGNQPQHF
clone size: NA; J gene: TRBJ2-3; D gene: NA; V gene: TRBV29-1; CDR3 DNA: TGCAGCGTTGAAGATCCCGCGCCCACAGATACGCAGTATTTT; CDR3 protein: CSVEDPAPTDTQYF
clone size: many; J gene: TRBJ2-1; D gene: NA; V gene: TRBV6-4; CDR3 DNA: TGTGCCACGAGGGTAGGGGATGAGCAGTTCTTC; CDR3 protein: CATRVGDEQFF
clone size: many; J gene: TRBJ2-5; D gene: NA; V gene: TRBV20-1; CDR3 DNA: TGCAGTGCTAGAGATGTCCGGGGGCAAGAGACCCAGTACTTC; CDR3 protein: CSARDVRGQETQYF
clone size: many; J gene: TRBJ2-3; D gene: NA; V gene: TRBV24-1; CDR3 DNA: TGTGCCACCAGGGGGGGGCAAGATACGCAGTATTTT; CDR3 protein: CATRGGQDTQYF
clone size: NA; J gene: TRBJ1-4; D gene: NA; V gene: TRBV6-5; CDR3 DNA: TGTGCCAGCAGTTCACCGGGACTAACTACCGAAAAACTGTTTTTT; CDR3 protein: CASSSPGLTTEKLFF
clone size: once; J gene: TRBJ1-3; D gene: TRBD1; V gene: TRBV20-1; CDR3 DNA: TGCAGTGCTTTCGACAGGGCCTCTGGAAACACCATATATTTT; CDR3 protein: CSAFDRASGNTIYF
clone size: many; J gene: TRBJ1-6; D gene: NA; V gene: TRBV12-3/TRBV12-4; CDR3 DNA: TGTGCCAGCAGTTTGGAGGGGCGGGGCTGGTCACCCCTCCACTTT; CDR3 protein: CASSLEGRGWSPLHF
clone size: few; J gene: TRBJ2-3; D gene: NA; V gene: TRBV12-3/TRBV12-4; CDR3 DNA: TGTGCCAGCAGTCTTTCGGCACGGAGCACAGATACGCAGTATTTT; CDR3 protein: CASSLSARSTDTQYF
clone size: many; J gene: TRBJ2-1; D gene: NA; V gene: TRBV27; CDR3 DNA: TGTGCCAGCAGCCCAGTGGGCCCTAGAGACAATGAGCAGTTCTTC; CDR3 protein: CASSPVGPRDNEQFF
clone size: NA; J gene: TRBJ2-1; D gene: NA; V gene: TRBV6-4; CDR3 DNA: TGTGCCAGCAGTCCTGGGGTTAGCTCCTACAATGAGCAGTTCTTC; CDR3 protein: CASSPGVSSYNEQFF
clone size: many; J gene: TRBJ2-1; D gene: NA; V gene: TRBV29-1; CDR3 DNA: TGCAGCGTTCGAAGGGGAGCCTACAATGAGCAGTTCTTC; CDR3 protein: CSVRRGAYNEQFF
clone size: few; J gene: TRBJ1-6; D gene: TRBD1; V gene: TRBV20-1; CDR3 DNA: TGCAGTGCTGGGACAGTTTGCTATAATTCACCCCTCCACTTT; CDR3 protein: CSAGTVCYNSPLHF
clone size: NA; J gene: TRBJ2-1; D gene: TRBD2; V gene: TRBV10-3; CDR3 DNA: TGTGCCATCAAACTAGCGGGGGACAATGAGCAGTTCTTC; CDR3 protein: CAIKLAGDNEQFF
clone size: NA; J gene: TRBJ2-1; D gene: NA; V gene: TRBV6-2/TRBV6-3; CDR3 DNA: TGTGCCAGCAGTTACCCACCTTCCTGGGTCGGCCCCCACAATGAGCAGTTCTTC; CDR3 protein: CASSYPPSWVGPHNEQFF
clone size: NA; J gene: TRBJ2-1; D gene: NA; V gene: TRBV7-7; CDR3 DNA: TGTGCCAGCAGCCTGTTTTTGGGGTCTGATGAGCAGTTCTTC; CDR3 protein: CASSLFLGSDEQFF
clone size: NA; J gene: TRBJ2-3; D gene: NA; V gene: TRBV4-2; CDR3 DNA: TGTGCCATCAGCCCGGGGGTAGGGGAGGATACGCAGTATTTT; CDR3 protein: CAISPGVGEDTQYF
clone size: NA; J gene: TRBJ1-2; D gene: NA; V gene: TRBV20-1; CDR3 DNA: TGCAGTGCTAGAGGGGTCCCGTTCAAAGGAGATGGCTACACCTTC; CDR3 protein: CSARGVPFKGDGYTF
clone size: many; J gene: TRBJ1-1; D gene: TRBD1; V gene: TRBV12-3/TRBV12-4; CDR3 DNA: TGTGCCAGCAGGAGACAGGGGGCGGCTTTCTTT; CDR3 protein: CASRRQGAAFF
clone size: many; J gene: TRBJ1-2; D gene: NA; V gene: TRBV25-1; CDR3 DNA: TGTGCCAGCAGTGCCAGTCAATTGGGGAGAGAGGGCTACACCTTC; CDR3 protein: CASSASQLGREGYTF
clone size: few; J gene: TRBJ2-3; D gene: NA; V gene: TRBV12-3/TRBV12-4; CDR3 DNA: TGTGCCAGCGGGGGACTGGGCACAGATACGCAGTATTTT; CDR3 protein: CASGGLGTDTQYF
clone size: many; J gene: TRBJ1-4; D gene: NA; V gene: TRBV3-1; CDR3 DNA: TGTGCCAGCAGCCAAGATACCCGGGCAGCTAATGAAAAACTGTTTTTT; CDR3 protein: CASSQDTRAANEKLFF
clone size: NA; J gene: TRBJ1-3; D gene: NA; V gene: TRBV27; CDR3 DNA: TGTGCCAGCAGTTTATCCGGGTCGGACACCATATATTTT; CDR3 protein: CASSLSGSDTIYF
clone size: few; J gene: TRBJ1-1; D gene: NA; V gene: TRBV20-1; CDR3 DNA: TGCAGTGCTAGAATAGTCCCCTTCGAAGCTTTCTTT; CDR3 protein: CSARIVPFEAFF
clone size: NA; J gene: TRBJ2-2; D gene: TRBD1; V gene: TRBV20-1; CDR3 DNA: TGCAGTGCAAGGGACAGGTTGAAGGGCGCTACCGGGGAGCTGTTTTTT; CDR3 protein: CSARDRLKGATGELFF
clone size: few; J gene: TRBJ2-5; D gene: TRBD1; V gene: TRBV20-1; CDR3 DNA: TGCAGTGCTAGAGTCCGAAACAGGGGGGAAGGGGAGACCCAGTACTTC; CDR3 protein: CSARVRNRGEGETQYF
clone size: NA; J gene: TRBJ2-3; D gene: NA; V gene: TRBV28; CDR3 DNA: TGTGCCAGCAGTTTTTACGGCACAGATACGCAGTATTTT; CDR3 protein: CASSFYGTDTQYF
clone size: many; J gene: TRBJ2-1; D gene: NA; V gene: TRBV6-2/TRBV6-3; CDR3 DNA: TGTGCCAGCAGTTACGTGGGGGCTGAGCAGTTCTTC; CDR3 protein: CASSYVGAEQFF
clone size: many; J gene: TRBJ1-4; D gene: NA; V gene: TRBV7-8; CDR3 DNA: TGTGCCAGCAGCTTAGGCGCCAACTCCGCTGCTAATGAAAAACTGTTTTTT; CDR3 protein: CASSLGANSAANEKLFF
clone size: few; J gene: TRBJ2-4; D gene: NA; V gene: TRBV20-1; CDR3 DNA: TGCAGTGCTAGGGCCCCTCTAGAAAACATTCAGTACTTC; CDR3 protein: CSARAPLENIQYF
clone size: NA; J gene: TRBJ1-2; D gene: NA; V gene: TRBV4-3; CDR3 DNA: TGCGCCAGCAGCCAAGTGGAGGGGGACCTCTATGGCTACACCTTC; CDR3 protein: CASSQVEGDLYGYTF
clone size: few; J gene: TRBJ2-3; D gene: NA; V gene: TRBV29-1; CDR3 DNA: TGCAGCGTCGGTGACTCGGACTGGGACCTTACGCAGTATTTT; CDR3 protein: CSVGDSDWDLTQYF
clone size: few; J gene: TRBJ2-1; D gene: TRBD2; V gene: TRBV7-2; CDR3 DNA: TGTGCCAGCAGCGTCCTCCCGGGGGGGCCCTACAATGAGCAGTTCTTC; CDR3 protein: CASSVLPGGPYNEQFF
clone size: few; J gene: TRBJ2-7; D gene: TRBD1; V gene: TRBV15; CDR3 DNA: TGTGCCACCAGTTCCTTAATAAGGGACAGAATCTACGAGCAGTACTTC; CDR3 protein: CATSSLIRDRIYEQYF
clone size: many; J gene: TRBJ2-1; D gene: TRBD2; V gene: TRBV6-1; CDR3 DNA: TGTGCCAGCAGTCCTTATGGGGCTAGCGGGAGCAATGAGCAGTTCTTC; CDR3 protein: CASSPYGASGSNEQFF
clone size: NA; J gene: TRBJ2-5; D gene: NA; V gene: TRBV28; CDR3 DNA: TGTGCCAGCAGGCCCGAGACTAACCAAGAGACCCAGTACTTC; CDR3 protein: CASRPETNQETQYF
clone size: NA; J gene: TRBJ2-5; D gene: NA; V gene: TRBV5-8; CDR3 DNA: TGTGCCAGCAGCTTTGCCAGCCAAGAGACCCAGTACTTC; CDR3 protein: CASSFASQETQYF
clone size: NA; J gene: TRBJ2-5; D gene: TRBD1; V gene: TRBV4-1; CDR3 DNA: TGCGCCAGCAGCCCCGGGGACAGGGCGGAGACCCAGTACTTC; CDR3 protein: CASSPGDRAETQYF
clone size: few; J gene: TRBJ1-1; D gene: NA; V gene: TRBV5-6; CDR3 DNA: TGTGCCAGCAGCTTGGGGACCGCCCTGAACACTGAAGCTTTCTTT; CDR3 protein: CASSLGTALNTEAFF
clone size: NA; J gene: TRBJ1-2; D gene: NA; V gene: TRBV12-3/TRBV12-4; CDR3 DNA: TGTGCCAGCAGTTCGACCCCGTCAAGCCGCGCCTATGGCTACACCTTC; CDR3 protein: CASSSTPSSRAYGYTF
clone size: NA; J gene: TRBJ2-3; D gene: NA; V gene: TRBV13; CDR3 DNA: TGTGCCAGCAGCCCGTACGCAGATACGCAGTATTTT; CDR3 protein: CASSPYADTQYF
clone size: NA; J gene: TRBJ1-2; D gene: NA; V gene: TRBV7-3; CDR3 DNA: TGTGCCAGCCTTACTTGGGATGGCTACACCTTC; CDR3 protein: CASLTWDGYTF
clone size: few; J gene: TRBJ2-3; D gene: NA; V gene: TRBV2; CDR3 DNA: TGTGCCAGCAGTGTATCCAGGGAGACTAGCACAGATACGCAGTATTTT; CDR3 protein: CASSVSRETSTDTQYF
clone size: few; J gene: TRBJ1-1; D gene: NA; V gene: TRBV20-1; CDR3 DNA: TGCAGTGCTAGTTCGCTGGGACGCTCCGAAGCTTTCTTT; CDR3 protein: CSASSLGRSEAFF
clone size: few; J gene: TRBJ2-3; D gene: NA; V gene: TRBV25-1; CDR3 DNA: TGTGCCAGCACGGGGGTGGTGGGTAGGGGCACAGATACGCAGTATTTT; CDR3 protein: CASTGVVGRGTDTQYF
clone size: many; J gene: TRBJ2-3; D gene: NA; V gene: TRBV20-1; CDR3 DNA: TGCAGTGCTAGAGTGACTGGAACAGATACGCAGTATTTT; CDR3 protein: CSARVTGTDTQYF
clone size: few; J gene: TRBJ1-4; D gene: NA; V gene: TRBV10-3; CDR3 DNA: TGTGCCACCGGGGACATGGGGGAAAAACTGTTTTTT; CDR3 protein: CATGDMGEKLFF
clone size: few; J gene: TRBJ2-7; D gene: NA; V gene: TRBV12-5; CDR3 DNA: TGTGCTAGTGCCGTCACGCCCGGCTACGAGCAGTACTTC; CDR3 protein: CASAVTPGYEQYF
clone size: NA; J gene: TRBJ1-6; D gene: NA; V gene: TRBV7-6; CDR3 DNA: TGTGCCAGCAGCTTAGCCGGGGGGCCCCTCCACTTT; CDR3 protein: CASSLAGGPLHF
clone size: NA; J gene: TRBJ1-5; D gene: NA; V gene: TRBV20-1; CDR3 DNA: TGCAGTGCTGGATCCCAGGGGAACAATCAGCCCCAGCATTTT; CDR3 protein: CSAGSQGNNQPQHF
clone size: NA; J gene: TRBJ2-3; D gene: TRBD1; V gene: TRBV10-3; CDR3 DNA: TGTGCCATGAGTCCAGGGACAGCCACAGATACGCAGTATTTT; CDR3 protein: CAMSPGTATDTQYF
clone size: few; J gene: TRBJ2-3; D gene: TRBD2; V gene: TRBV25-1; CDR3 DNA: TGTGCCAGCAGCCCCCGACTAGCGGGGACCACAGATACGCAGTATTTT; CDR3 protein: CASSPRLAGTTDTQYF
clone size: many; J gene: TRBJ2-3; D gene: NA; V gene: TRBV20-1; CDR3 DNA: TGCAGTGCTAGGGGTGGGGGACGCACAGATACGCAGTATTTT; CDR3 protein: CSARGGGRTDTQYF
clone size: many; J gene: TRBJ1-1; D gene: NA; V gene: TRBV20-1; CDR3 DNA: TGCAGTGCTAGACTCCGACTCACTCCTGAAGCTTTCTTT; CDR3 protein: CSARLRLTPEAFF
clone size: NA; J gene: TRBJ2-1; D gene: NA; V gene: TRBV24-1; CDR3 DNA: TGTGCCACCAGTGATTCGATACTACGGGGGCGCTCCTACAATGAGCAGTTCTTC; CDR3 protein: CATSDSILRGRSYNEQFF
clone size: few; J gene: TRBJ1-1; D gene: NA; V gene: TRBV5-5; CDR3 DNA: TGTGCCAGCACCCAGGTCGGGGAAGCTTTCTTT; CDR3 protein: CASTQVGEAFF
clone size: NA; J gene: TRBJ2-2; D gene: TRBD2; V gene: TRBV10-2; CDR3 DNA: TGCGCCAGCAGCCCCATAGAGCGGGGGGCGCATTACACCGGGGAGCTGTTTTTT; CDR3 protein: CASSPIERGAHYTGELFF